These 12 T cell receptor beta chains came from one sample sequenced in a study of T cell repertoires and leukemia-associated antigens. TCRdb reanalysed the 5' RACE reads using MiXCR and keeps one entry per CDR3 protein. The profile covers over 10,000 distinct CDR3 sequences, with under 50% appearing a single time and 25% to 35% taken by the ten largest. Antigens of these TCRs are unknown. The specimen was CD3+ T cells sorted from blood and cultured. The receptors derive from a female donor in good health.

This chain uses TRBV3-1 with TRBJ2-7; TRBD1 matches 10 bases. The CDR3 contains 16 residues. Trimming at V came to 0 bases and at J to 0 bases, leaving 2 bases not matched to a gene. The germline CDR1 and CDR2 sequences are LGHDT and YNNKEL (reference sequence). CDR3 DNA: TGTGCCAGCAGCCAAGATAGGACAGGGGGCTCCTACGAGCAGTACTTC. Translation: CASSQDRTGGSYEQYF.

Many counts were recorded for this clonotype. The J gene is TRBJ2-2, the V gene TRBV7-3; D is perhaps TRBD1 (6 bases). The CDR3 contains 13 residues. Germline values: CDR1 SGHTA, CDR2 FQGTGA. Trimming cost V 5 bases and J 6 bases, with 10 bases left between them. The CDR3 nucleotides are TGTGCCAGCAGCCGGGACATTGCCGGGGAGCTGTTTTTT. It is translated as CASSRDIAGELFF.

The sample holds many counts of this clonotype. This sequence joins TRBV4-2 and TRBJ2-3; 14 bases line up with TRBD2. This CDR3 comprises 16 residues. Germline V gene sequence: CDR1 LGHNA, CDR2 YNFKEQ. With 3 bases clipped from V and 7 bases from J, the junction kept 6 bases outside the gene matches. CDR3 amino acids: CASSHDGLAGGYTQYF. The DNA of the CDR3 is TGTGCCAGCAGCCATGATGGACTAGCGGGAGGTTATACGCAGTATTTT.

This clonotype is medium-sized in the sample. The chain recombines TRBV12-3 or TRBV12-4 with TRBJ1-1; 7 nucleotides line up with TRBD1. V was pared by 3 bases and J by 0 bases, with 4 bases of the junction left unmatched. There are 15 residues in the CDR3. The CDR3: CASSLLDRLNTEAFF. CDR3 in DNA: TGTGCCAGCAGTTTGTTGGACAGGCTGAACACTGAAGCTTTCTTT.

This clonotype was counted a few times. The chain uses TRBV6-5 and TRBJ1-2; D gene unclear. The V end was cut by 2 bases, the J end by 2 bases, with 12 bases between. Germline CDR1 reads MNHEY; CDR2 reads SVGAGI. CDR3 length equals 15 residues. The CDR3 region has the DNA TGTGCCAGCAGTTACCTCGGCCAACCCAACTATGGCTACACCTTC. Protein: CASSYLGQPNYGYTF.

This clonotype was detected many times. The chain couples TRBV18 to TRBJ2-7; 10 positions match TRBD1. CDR3 length equals 16 residues. In germline, CDR1 is KGHSH, CDR2 LQKENI. With 3 bases clipped from V and 4 bases from J, the junction kept 9 bases outside the gene matches. The CDR3 nucleotides read TGTGCCAGCTCACCCCCCGGGACAGGGGCCCTATACGAGCAGTACTTC. Translating it yields CASSPPGTGALYEQYF.

A word on this clonotype: One end of the junction fails to match germline, which may point to a read error. The CDR3 bases are TGTGCCAGCAGCCCTGAGGCGGAAAAACAGCTTTTT. Its translation: CASSPEAEKQLF. The chain employs TRBV7-9 and TRBJ1-4; no definite D call. CDR3 length: 12 amino acids. The germline V gene has CDR1 SEHNR and CDR2 FQNEAQ (reference sequence).

This clonotype was seen many times. V gene TRBV7-9 combines with J gene TRBJ2-1; D is unclear. Germline lookup yields CDR1 SEHNR and CDR2 FQNEAQ (reference sequence). The CDR3 totals 12 residues. V lost 5 bases and J lost 6, with 8 bases in between. CDR3 region: CASSQKANEQFF. For the CDR3, the DNA is TGTGCCAGCAGCCAAAAGGCCAATGAGCAGTTCTTC.

The genes are TRBV7-3 and TRBJ2-2; 7 nucleotides match TRBD2. The CDR3 extends over 19 amino acids. V was clipped by 7 bases and J by 0 bases; unmatched bases: 17. Germline V gene sequence: CDR1 SGHTA, CDR2 FQGTGA. CDR3 region: CASTPSPSGAYANTGELFF. The CDR3 coding sequence is TGTGCCAGCACCCCAAGTCCTAGCGGTGCATACGCGAACACCGGGGAGCTGTTTTTT. Variable domain in full (rest from reference TRBV7-3 and TRBJ2-2): GAGVSQTPSNKVTEKGKYVELRCDPISGHTALYWYRQSLGQGPEFLIYFQGTGAADDSGLPNDRFFAVRPEGSVSTLKIQRTERGDSAVYLCASTPSPSGAYANTGELFFGEGSRLTVL.

This clonotype was seen more than once but under ten times. The chain couples TRBV12-3 or TRBV12-4 to TRBJ2-3; 12 bases are a match to TRBD1. V dropped 6 bases and J dropped 6; count of bases not matched to a gene: 7. CDR3 size: 15 residues. The CDR3 nucleotides are TGTGCCAGCAGCTACTCCGGGACAGGGGGCGATACGCAGTATTTT. Translated, it gives CASSYSGTGGDTQYF.

This clonotype was counted only a few times. V is TRBV20-1 and J is TRBJ1-3; D remains unclear. Germline loops: CDR1 DFQATT, CDR2 SNEGSKA (reference sequence). V lost 4 bases to trimming and J lost 0 bases, with 10 bases between them. The CDR3 extends over 14 amino acids. CDR3 bases: TGCAGTGCTAAAACTGGGGTCTCTGGAAACACCATATATTTT. Translating gives CSAKTGVSGNTIYF.

By sample fraction, this clonotype is medium-sized. The chain links TRBV10-2 to TRBJ2-7; 8 positions agree with TRBD2. The CDR3 loop spans 15 amino acids. The J segment lost 1 base and the V segment lost 2 bases, leaving 4 bases of the junction unmatched. From germline, CDR1 is WSHSY and CDR2 SAAADI. The CDR3 reads CASSEVAGPSYEQYF. The DNA for the CDR3 is TGCGCCAGCAGTGAGGTAGCGGGACCATCCTACGAGCAGTACTTC.